This T cell receptor (beta chain) comes out of a study of shared clonotypes between healthy human individuals. Study background: Per donor, CD8 memory used one plate, CD8 naive used two, CD4 memory used three and CD4 naive used three. Regarding the study as a whole: Tissues were not sampled, only blood, and their repertoires likely differ. Depth of sequencing was expected to influence donor clonotype sharing. Non-shared clonotypes had lower generation probabilities than those shared by all four donors.

CDR1 is SGHAT, CDR2 FQNNGV, per germline. Trimming cost V 2 bases and J 4 bases, with 17 bases left between them. The CDR3 runs 16 residues. Measured with immunoSEQ multiplex PCR; TCRdb has only the in-frame clones, and not every one. The sample contains around 300,000 clones, around 90% of which appear only once. To note about this clone: Its antigen is unknown.

Material for sequencing was memory CD8+ T cells sorted from blood. Subset here: CD45RO+ cells pooled with CCR7-negative TemRA cells. This receptor was identified in a man between 18 and 35 years old in good health. The V and J genes are TRBV11-2 and TRBJ1-2, with a weak D call TRBD1 (5 bases). The CDR3 DNA sequence: TGTGCCAGCAGCTTACAAGACAGTCCCCGGGGCTATGGCTACACCTTC. Translating it yields CASSLQDSPRGYGYTF.